This passage covers 9 T cell receptor beta chains from one sample sequenced in a study of blood T cell repertoires in COVID-19. Measured with immunoSEQ multiplex PCR; TCRdb has only the in-frame clones, and not every one. The top ten hold roughly 1.4% of the sample, which has roughly 380,000 clones, about 91% seen once. Material: peripheral blood. These TCRs come from a woman aged 40-49 years with COVID-19, enrolled during active disease.

This rearrangement joins TRBV7-9 to TRBJ1-5; D possibly corresponds to TRBD1 (6 bases). The germline CDR1 and CDR2 sequences are SEHNR and FQNEAQ (reference sequence). The V end was cut by 5 bases, the J end by 10 bases, with 18 bases between. The CDR3 sequence is 14 residues long. The CDR3 here is CASSPGTSLGPQHF. The CDR3 DNA is TGTGCCAGCAGCCCAGGGACAAGCCTGGGACCCCAGCATTTT.

The chain employs TRBV5-6 and TRBJ2-1, with D maybe TRBD1 (6 bases). CDR3 length: 16 residues. Trimming pared 4 bases from V and 0 bases from J, leaving 14 bases between. In germline, CDR1 is SGHDT, CDR2 YYEEEE. The DNA for the CDR3 is TGTGCCAGCAGCCGTGACAGGTACAGCTCCTACAATGAGCAGTTCTTC. Amino acid sequence: CASSRDRYSSYNEQFF.

The chain recombines TRBV9 with TRBJ1-6, with D possibly matching TRBD1 (6 bases). The CDR3 is 15 residues long. Trimming stripped 6 bases from V and 0 bases from J, with 10 bases between. Germline assignment: CDR1 SGDLS and CDR2 YYNGEE. The CDR3 nucleotides are TGTGCCAGCACCACAGGGAGCTCCTATAATTCACCCCTCCACTTT. It codes for CASTTGSSYNSPLHF. Using reference TRBV9 and TRBJ1-6 for the parts outside the CDR3, the full variable domain is DSGVTQTPKHLITATGQRVTLRCSPRSGDLSVYWYQQSLDQGLQFLIQYYNGEERAKGNILERFSAQQFPDLHSELNLSSLELGDSALYFCASTTGSSYNSPLHFGNGTRLTVT.

This clone was counted once. V usage is TRBV28 and J usage is TRBJ1-5, with 9 nucleotides matching TRBD1. The germline gives CDR1 MDHEN, CDR2 SYDVKM. V dropped 3 bases and J dropped 0; count of bases not matched to a gene: 9. The CDR3 consists of 18 residues. The CDR3 DNA reads TGTGCCAGCAGTTTCCGACAGGGGGGAACCCATAGCAATCAGCCCCAGCATTTT. Translated: CASSFRQGGTHSNQPQHF.

The V gene is TRBV6-2 or TRBV6-3, the J gene TRBJ2-7, with 7 bases aligning to TRBD1. With V trimmed by 6 bases and J by 9 bases, 8 bases remained unmatched. The CDR3 spans 12 residues. In germline, CDR1 is MNHEY, CDR2 SVGEGT. This CDR3 reads CASSRRDRGQYF. As DNA, the CDR3 is TGTGCCAGCAGCCGACGGGACAGAGGGCAGTACTTC.

The chain is built from TRBV7-6 and TRBJ2-1, with 13 bases aligning to TRBD2. The CDR3 is 15 amino acids. Germline CDR1 SGHVS, CDR2 FNYEAQ. V trimming: 4 bases; J trimming: 10 bases; junction bases outside the gene matches: 7. CDR3 sequence reads: CASSSLAGGPSEQFF. In nucleotides, the CDR3 is TGTGCCAGCAGCTCACTAGCGGGAGGGCCATCCGAGCAGTTCTTC. The whole variable domain, remainder taken from reference TRBV7-6 and TRBJ2-1, is GAGVSQSPRYKVTKRGQDVALRCDPISGHVSLYWYRQALGQGPEFLTYFNYEAQQDKSGLPNDRFSAERPEGSISTLTIQRTEQRDSAMYRCASSSLAGGPSEQFFGPGTRLTVL.

This chain connects TRBV15 to TRBJ2-2; perhaps TRBD1 as D (5 bases). The CDR3 runs 16 residues. Per the germline V gene, CDR1 is LNHNV and CDR2 is YYDKDF (reference sequence). Trimming removed 3 bases from V and 6 bases from J, with 17 bases in between. CDR3 sequence (DNA): TGTGCCACCAGCAGGAGTCGTACAGGCGGTCCCGGGGAGCTGTTTTTT. It translates to CATSRSRTGGPGELFF.

V is TRBV28 and J is TRBJ1-1; tentative D call: TRBD1 (6 bases). V was pared by 3 bases and J by 4 bases, with 12 bases between. Germline V gene lookup returns CDR1 MDHEN and CDR2 SYDVKM. This CDR3 is 14 amino acids long. The CDR3 region has the DNA TGTGCCAGCAGTTTGGCAGGGGTCGGCACTGAAGCTTTCTTT. Amino acid sequence: CASSLAGVGTEAFF.

The chain links TRBV28 to TRBJ2-5; no definite D call. The CDR3 covers 14 residues. Germline values: CDR1 MDHEN, CDR2 SYDVKM. Trimming took off 2 bases at V and 2 bases at J, with 9 bases between the two ends. This chain's CDR3 is CASSLPLRQETQYF. CDR3 sequence (DNA): TGTGCCAGCAGTTTACCCTTGCGGCAAGAGACCCAGTACTTC.